This T cell receptor (beta chain) is from a study of cytomegalovirus exposure and HLA in healthy donors. Study observations and caveats: With later analysis, a missense DCLRE1C variant became linked to TCR beta V- and J-gene trimming.

Comments on this clone: The antigen remains undetermined.

PCR used 60 Vbeta primers and 13 Jbeta primers. The protocol was immunoSEQ multiplex PCR, while the TCRdb copy is restricted to in-frame clones and leaves out a portion. This repertoire shows under 200,000 clones, approximately 80% found once; its top ten account for over 2%. The CDR3 is 20 residues long. V lost 2 bases, J lost 12 bases, and 23 bases stayed unmatched. CDR1 and CDR2 (germline): SNHLY, FYNNEI. V gene TRBV2 combines with J gene TRBJ2-1; 12 positions agree with TRBD2. The sequence was obtained from a man between 60 and 75 years old in good health and CMV-seronegative. Sequencing was performed on PBMCs. For the CDR3, the DNA is TGTGCCAGCAGTGAAAAGTGGGCCTCTAGCGGGGGGGCCTTATTGTTAGTGCAGTTCTTC. It specifies CASSEKWASSGGALLLVQFF.